This entry features one T cell receptor beta chain sequence. This entry comes from a study of shared clonotypes between healthy human individuals. Measured with immunoSEQ multiplex PCR; TCRdb has only the in-frame clones, and not every one. The sample comprises millions of clones, around 90% of which are singletons, and under 0.15% rests with the top ten. Per the germline V gene, CDR1 is KGHSH and CDR2 is LQKENI. This CDR3 region has 16 residues. With 3 bases removed from V and 6 bases from J, the gap between germline ends came to 18 bases. The receptor comes from a man aged 18 to 30 in good health. Sequenced material: naive CD4+ T cells sorted from blood. Subset in this sample: CD45RA+ positively selected. The gene calls are TRBV18 and TRBJ1-5; D remains unclear. The CDR3 DNA sequence: TGTGCCAGCTCACCTTCTAGCGTATTAGGCGGTCAGCCCCAGCATTTT. This sequence encodes CASSPSSVLGGQPQHF.